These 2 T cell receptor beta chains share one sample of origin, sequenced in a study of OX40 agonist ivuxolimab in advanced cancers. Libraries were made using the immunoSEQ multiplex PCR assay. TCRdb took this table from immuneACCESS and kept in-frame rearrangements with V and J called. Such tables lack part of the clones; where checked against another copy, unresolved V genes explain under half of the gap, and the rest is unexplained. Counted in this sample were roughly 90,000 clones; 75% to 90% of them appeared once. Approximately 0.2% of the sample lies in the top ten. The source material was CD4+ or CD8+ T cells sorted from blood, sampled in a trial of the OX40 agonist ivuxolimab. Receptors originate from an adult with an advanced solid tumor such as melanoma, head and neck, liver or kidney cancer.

The CDR3: CASSIWGLTDTQYF. The CDR3 DNA is TGTGCCAGTAGTATTTGGGGTCTGACGGATACGCAGTATTTT. The chain couples TRBV19 to TRBJ2-3; D is ambiguous. V was shortened by 3 bases and J by 6 bases, with 13 bases between the two germline ends. Germline V gene sequence: CDR1 LNHDA, CDR2 SQIVND (reference sequence). CDR3 length: 14 amino acids.

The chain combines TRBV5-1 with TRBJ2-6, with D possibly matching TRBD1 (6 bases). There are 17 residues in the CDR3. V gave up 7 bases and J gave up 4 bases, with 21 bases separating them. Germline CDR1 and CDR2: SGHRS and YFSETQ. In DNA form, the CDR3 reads TGCGCCAGCGGGATGGGGGCCGCCGCCCGGGGGGCCAACGTCCTGACTTTC. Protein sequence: CASGMGAAARGANVLTF.